Below are 23 T cell receptor beta chains sequenced from a single sample in a study of T cell responses to AZD1222 COVID-19 vaccine. Method: immunoSEQ multiplex PCR; TCRdb's copy keeps in-frame clones and lacks some. Of some 120,000 clones in the sample, more than 70% are singletons; the top ten hold around 12%. The sample in question was peripheral blood, obtained on day 0 of AZD1222 vaccination. The receptors come from an adult in good health.

DNA of the CDR3: TGTGCCAGCAGCTTCCCGGGACTAGCGGGAGAATTAGGAGAGACCCAGTACTTC. This sequence encodes CASSFPGLAGELGETQYF. The chain carries TRBV7-9 and TRBJ2-5, with TRBD2 identical over 14 bases. Germline V gene lookup returns CDR1 SEHNR and CDR2 FQNEAQ (reference sequence). Trimming cost V 3 bases and J 4 bases; bases outside gene matches: 10. This CDR3 has 18 amino acids.

The chain recombines TRBV18 with TRBJ2-1; either TRBD1 or TRBD2 may supply D (5 bases each). Germline V gene data show CDR1 as KGHSH and CDR2 as LQKENI. The ends were cut back, 5 bases at V and 8 bases at J, with 16 bases in the middle. CDR3 length: 14 amino acids. CDR3 sequence: CASSIVGREYEQFF. CDR3 DNA sequence: TGTGCCAGCTCAATTGTAGGCAGGGAGTATGAGCAGTTCTTC.

The chain couples TRBV10-3 to TRBJ1-5; the D gene is possibly TRBD1 (5 bases). V shed 0 bases and J shed 2 bases, with 14 bases lying between them. CDR3 length equals 17 residues. CDR1 is ENHRY, CDR2 SYGVKD, per germline. The CDR3 sequence is CAISESLGVRGNQPQHF. Written as DNA, the CDR3 is TGTGCCATCAGTGAGTCGCTAGGGGTCAGGGGCAATCAGCCCCAGCATTTT.

The chain employs TRBV5-4 and TRBJ2-2; TRBD2 is a possible D gene (6 bases). Germline-derived CDR1 and CDR2 are SGHNT and YYREEE (reference sequence). This CDR3 comprises 15 residues. Deletions cut 10 bases from V and 0 bases from J, with 16 bases between. The CDR3 bases are TGTGCCGCCAGCCTAGGACTAACGAACACCGGGGAGCTGTTTTTT. Protein product: CAASLGLTNTGELFF. Combining the CDR3 with reference TRBV5-4 and TRBJ2-2 gives the whole variable domain ETGVTQSPTHLIKTRGQQVTLRCSSQSGHNTVSWYQQALGQGPQFIFQYYREEENGRGNFPPRFSGLQFPNYSSELNVNALELDDSALYLCAASLGLTNTGELFFGEGSRLTVL.

CDR3: CASSLARGGLNNEQFF. The CDR3 DNA reads as TGTGCCAGCAGCTTAGCGCGGGGGGGCCTCAACAATGAGCAGTTCTTC. V usage is TRBV7-8 and J usage is TRBJ2-1, with 9 bases that match TRBD2. The junction had 5 bases not matched to a gene; V was cut back by 0 bases and J by 5 bases. CDR1 is SGHVS, CDR2 FQNEAQ, per germline. CDR3 length: 16 amino acids.

The CDR3 reads CASSIVGGTPYNEQFF. DNA for the CDR3: TGTGCCAGTAGTATCGTGGGCGGGACACCCTACAATGAGCAGTTCTTC. The chain uses TRBV19 and TRBJ2-1; the D gene could be TRBD1 or TRBD2 (6 bases each). Trimming pared 3 bases from V and 2 bases from J, leaving 14 bases between. This CDR3 contains 16 residues. The germline CDR1 and CDR2 sequences are LNHDA and SQIVND (reference sequence).

This chain connects TRBV9 to TRBJ2-7; TRBD2 matches at 12 bases. Germline V gene lookup returns CDR1 SGDLS and CDR2 YYNGEE. The CDR3 contains 15 residues. V trimming: 3 bases; J trimming: 7 bases; junction bases outside the gene matches: 8. CDR3 residues: CASSERLAGEGEQYF. CDR3 coding DNA: TGTGCCAGCAGCGAGCGACTAGCGGGAGAGGGGGAGCAGTACTTC.

The chain couples TRBV19 to TRBJ1-2; D is undetermined. The length of the CDR3 is 14 residues. Germline CDR1 LNHDA, CDR2 SQIVND (reference sequence). V shed 4 bases and J shed 0 bases, with 9 bases lying between them. The CDR3 DNA sequence: TGTGCCAGTAGTAGCCACCGAACTAACTATGGCTACACCTTC. It is translated as CASSSHRTNYGYTF.

This chain connects TRBV15 to TRBJ1-6; D not resolved. The CDR3 has 17 residues. CDR1 LNHNV and CDR2 YYDKDF come from the germline V gene (reference sequence). V gave up 1 base and J gave up 4 bases, with 14 bases separating them. The CDR3 DNA sequence: TGTGCCACCAGCAGAGTGCGGGAAGTTAGGTATAATTCACCCCTCCACTTT. This gives the protein CATSRVREVRYNSPLHF. The full variable domain, rest sourced from reference TRBV15 and TRBJ1-6, is DAMVIQNPRYQVTQFGKPVTLSCSQTLNHNVMYWYQQKSSQAPKLLFHYYDKDFNNEADTPDNFQSRRPNTSFCFLDIRSPGLGDTAMYLCATSRVREVRYNSPLHFGNGTRLTVT.

In this sample, this clone turned up once. The chain combines TRBV28 with TRBJ2-7; 9 nucleotides line up with TRBD2. Germline V CDR1 and CDR2: MDHEN, SYDVKM. V was pared by 8 bases and J by 3 bases, with 8 bases of the junction left unmatched. The CDR3 extends over 14 amino acids. CDR3 sequence: CASHETSGFYEQYF. The DNA of the CDR3 is TGTGCCAGCCATGAGACTAGCGGTTTCTACGAGCAGTACTTC. Using reference TRBV28 and TRBJ2-7 for the parts outside the CDR3, the full variable domain is DVKVTQSSRYLVKRTGEKVFLECVQDMDHENMFWYRQDPGLGLRLIYFSYDVKMKEKGDIPEGYSVSREKKERFSLILESASTNQTSMYLCASHETSGFYEQYFGPGTRLTVT.

The count of this clone is one. V and J are TRBV19 and TRBJ2-5; a weak D match, TRBD1 (5 bases). This CDR3 spans 15 amino acids. V was cut by 1 base and J by 2 bases, with 11 bases left in between. CDR1 is LNHDA, CDR2 SQIVND, per germline (reference sequence). CDR3 residues: CASSIAGRVQETQYF. The CDR3 DNA sequence: TGTGCCAGTAGTATAGCAGGGCGAGTACAAGAGACCCAGTACTTC.

The chain has TRBV29-1 and TRBJ1-6; 7 bases are a match to TRBD1. CDR1 and CDR2 from the germline V gene are SQVTM and ANQGSEA. Trimming took 4 bases from V and 7 from J; bases not matched to a gene: 10. The CDR3 contains 15 residues. CDR3: CSVVVGGQRNSPLHF. The CDR3 DNA follows: TGCAGCGTTGTTGTCGGGGGACAGAGAAATTCACCCCTCCACTTT. The full variable domain, with the rest looked up from reference TRBV29-1 and TRBJ1-6, is SAVISQKPSRDICQRGTSLTIQCQVDSQVTMMFWYRQQPGQSLTLIATANQGSEATYESGFVIDKFPISRPNLTFSTLTVSNMSPEDSSIYLCSVVVGGQRNSPLHFGNGTRLTVT.

CDR3 residues: CASSQDLTGVVNSPLHF. CDR3 bases: TGCGCCAGCAGCCAAGATTTAACAGGGGTTGTTAATTCACCCCTCCACTTT. The rearrangement joins TRBV4-3 to TRBJ1-6; 7 bases fit TRBD1. CDR1 and CDR2 from the germline V gene are LGHNA and YSLEER. V dropped 0 bases and J dropped 6; count of bases not matched to a gene: 8. CDR3 length: 17 residues.

J is TRBJ2-7 and V is TRBV30, with 10 positions matching TRBD2. This CDR3 is 15 amino acids long. V lost 6 bases and J lost 4; bases outside the gene matches: 12. Germline assignment: CDR1 GTSNPN and CDR2 SVGIG (reference sequence). The CDR3 spells CACMTGSGRGYEQYF. The CDR3 DNA follows: TGTGCCTGCATGACTGGAAGCGGGAGGGGATACGAGCAGTACTTC.

V is TRBV19 and J is TRBJ2-3, with 7 bases identical to TRBD2. The V segment lost 1 base and the J segment 2 bases; nucleotides outside the gene matches: 6. The CDR3 extends over 16 amino acids. Germline CDR1 and CDR2: LNHDA and SQIVND (reference sequence). The CDR3 DNA sequence: TGTGCCAGTAGTATAGGCGCTAGCGGCCCCACAGATACGCAGTATTTT. Translating gives CASSIGASGPTDTQYF.

The chain links TRBV4-3 to TRBJ1-2, with TRBD1 identical over 11 bases. V gave up 0 bases and J gave up 8 bases; unmatched junction bases: 8. The CDR3 consists of 16 residues. In germline, CDR1 is LGHNA, CDR2 YSLEER. This CDR3 is CASSQDFGQGALGYTF. The DNA of the CDR3 is TGCGCCAGCAGCCAAGATTTCGGACAGGGGGCGCTGGGCTACACCTTC.

This sequence joins TRBV20-1 and TRBJ1-2; D is possibly TRBD1 (6 bases). Germline loops: CDR1 DFQATT, CDR2 SNEGSKA (reference sequence). With 3 bases removed from V and 4 bases from J, the gap between germline ends came to 18 bases. The CDR3 loop spans 15 amino acids. The CDR3 spells CSASARGLSGYGYTF. In DNA, the CDR3 is TGCAGTGCTAGTGCCCGGGGGCTCTCGGGCTATGGCTACACCTTC.

The chain uses TRBV27 and TRBJ2-1, with D uncertain. The CDR3 runs 13 residues. The germline V gene has CDR1 MNHEY and CDR2 SMNVEV (reference sequence). V was shortened by 4 bases and J by 7 bases, with 11 bases between the two germline ends. CDR3 coding DNA: TGTGCCAGCAGTTCGCAGGATTTGAATGAGCAGTTCTTC. It codes for CASSSQDLNEQFF.

The V gene is TRBV28, the J gene TRBJ2-7; TRBD2 aligns across 10 bases. This CDR3 contains 16 residues. The V and J ends lost 2 bases and 5 bases, in that order; junction bases with no gene match: 9. CDR1 MDHEN and CDR2 SYDVKM come from the germline V gene. The CDR3: CASSLPASGRDHEQYF. The CDR3 region has the DNA TGTGCCAGCAGTTTACCCGCGAGCGGGAGGGACCACGAGCAGTACTTC. Drawing the rest from reference TRBV28 and TRBJ2-7, the complete variable domain is DVKVTQSSRYLVKRTGEKVFLECVQDMDHENMFWYRQDPGLGLRLIYFSYDVKMKEKGDIPEGYSVSREKKERFSLILESASTNQTSMYLCASSLPASGRDHEQYFGPGTRLTVT.

The chain links TRBV29-1 to TRBJ2-1; unclear D gene. Trimming stripped 4 bases from V and 4 bases from J, with 8 bases between. This CDR3 has 12 amino acids. Germline lookup yields CDR1 SQVTM and CDR2 ANQGSEA. CDR3 DNA sequence: TGCAGCGTTGCCCGACTTTACAATGAGCAGTTCTTC. Translation: CSVARLYNEQFF.

DNA of the CDR3: TGTGCCAGTAGCGCTGGGGCGGGAGGGCCCGCCGGGGAGCTGTTTTTT. Amino acids: CASSAGAGGPAGELFF. V usage is TRBV19 and J usage is TRBJ2-2, with 9 bases matching TRBD2. This CDR3 spans 16 amino acids. Germline lookup yields CDR1 LNHDA and CDR2 SQIVND (reference sequence). Unmatched junction bases numbered 11, after V lost 6 bases and J lost 6 bases.

The chain uses TRBV9 and TRBJ2-3; 7 positions agree with TRBD2. Germline CDR1 SGDLS, CDR2 YYNGEE. The CDR3 runs to 20 residues. The ends lost 3 bases at V and 1 base at J; junction bases unmatched: 20. The CDR3 DNA is TGTGCCAGCAGCGCGGCGACAGCGGGAATGAGGAGGGATGGCACAGATACGCAGTATTTT. This encodes CASSAATAGMRRDGTDTQYF.

This rearrangement joins TRBV4-1 to TRBJ1-3; D gene unclear. Trimming shortened V by 3 bases and J by 6 bases, and 12 bases separated the two germline ends. Germline lookup yields CDR1 MGHRA and CDR2 YSYEKL. There are 14 residues in the CDR3. Here the CDR3 reads CASSQPPRENTIYF. CDR3 DNA sequence: TGCGCCAGCAGCCAGCCACCCCGGGAAAACACCATATATTTT.